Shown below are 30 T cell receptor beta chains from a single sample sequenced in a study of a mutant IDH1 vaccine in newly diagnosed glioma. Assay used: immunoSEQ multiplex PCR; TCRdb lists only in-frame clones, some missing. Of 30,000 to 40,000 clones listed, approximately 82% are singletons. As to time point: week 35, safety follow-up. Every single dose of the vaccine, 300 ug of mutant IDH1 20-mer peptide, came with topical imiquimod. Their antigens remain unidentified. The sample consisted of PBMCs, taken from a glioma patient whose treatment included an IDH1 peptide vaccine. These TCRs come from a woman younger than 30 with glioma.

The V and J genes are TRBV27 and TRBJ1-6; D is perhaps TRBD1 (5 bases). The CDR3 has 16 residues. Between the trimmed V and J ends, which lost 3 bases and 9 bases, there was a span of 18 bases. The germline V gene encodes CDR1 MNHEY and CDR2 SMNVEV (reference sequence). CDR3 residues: CASSFKFGGVGSPLHF. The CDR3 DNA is TGTGCCAGCAGTTTTAAATTCGGGGGGGTAGGTTCACCCCTCCACTTT.

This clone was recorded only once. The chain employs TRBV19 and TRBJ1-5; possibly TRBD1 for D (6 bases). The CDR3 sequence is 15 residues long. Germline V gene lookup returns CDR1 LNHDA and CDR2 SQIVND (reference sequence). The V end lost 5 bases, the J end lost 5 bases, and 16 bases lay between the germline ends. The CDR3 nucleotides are TGTGCCAGTAGTCCACGGGGGGGGGCTTATCAGCCCCAGCATTTT. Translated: CASSPRGGAYQPQHF. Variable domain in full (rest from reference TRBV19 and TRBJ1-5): DGGITQSPKYLFRKEGQNVTLSCEQNLNHDAMYWYRQDPGQGLRLIYYSQIVNDFQKGDIAEGYSVSREKKESFPLTVTSAQKNPTAFYLCASSPRGGAYQPQHFGDGTRLSIL.

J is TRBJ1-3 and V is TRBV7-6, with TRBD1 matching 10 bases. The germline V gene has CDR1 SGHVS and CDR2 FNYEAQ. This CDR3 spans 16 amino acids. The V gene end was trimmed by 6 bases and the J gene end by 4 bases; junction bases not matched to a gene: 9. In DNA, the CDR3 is TGTGCCAGCAGTGCCGGGACAGGGGACTCAGGAAACACCATATATTTT. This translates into CASSAGTGDSGNTIYF.

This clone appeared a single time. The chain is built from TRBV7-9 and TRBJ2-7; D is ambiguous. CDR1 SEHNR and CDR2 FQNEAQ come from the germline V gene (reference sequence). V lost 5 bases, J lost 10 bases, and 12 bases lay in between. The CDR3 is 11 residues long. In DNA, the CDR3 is TGTGCCAGCAGCCGGCAAGGGCCTCAGTACTTC. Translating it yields CASSRQGPQYF.

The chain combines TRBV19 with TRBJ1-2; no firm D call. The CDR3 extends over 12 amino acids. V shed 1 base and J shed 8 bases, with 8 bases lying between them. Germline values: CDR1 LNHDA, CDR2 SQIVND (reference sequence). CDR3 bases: TGTGCCAGTAGTATAGGCACCTGGGGCTACACCTTC. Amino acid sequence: CASSIGTWGYTF.

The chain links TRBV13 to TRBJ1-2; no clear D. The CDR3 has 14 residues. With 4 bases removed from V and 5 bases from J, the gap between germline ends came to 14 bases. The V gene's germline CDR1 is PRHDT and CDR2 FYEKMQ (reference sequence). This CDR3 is CASSSPNERYGYTF. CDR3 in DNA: TGTGCCAGCAGCTCCCCTAACGAGAGGTATGGCTACACCTTC.

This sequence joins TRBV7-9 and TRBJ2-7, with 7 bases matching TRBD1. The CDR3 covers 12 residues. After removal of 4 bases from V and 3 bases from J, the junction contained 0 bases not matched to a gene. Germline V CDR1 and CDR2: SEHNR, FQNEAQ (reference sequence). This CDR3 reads CASSWTGYEQYF. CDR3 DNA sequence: TGTGCCAGCAGCTGGACAGGCTACGAGCAGTACTTC.

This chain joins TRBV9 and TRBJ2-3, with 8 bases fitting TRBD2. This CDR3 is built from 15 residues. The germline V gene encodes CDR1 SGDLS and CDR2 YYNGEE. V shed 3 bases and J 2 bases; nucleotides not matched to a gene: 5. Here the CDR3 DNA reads TGTGCCAGCAGCGAAGCGGGAGCATACACAGATACGCAGTATTTT. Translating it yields CASSEAGAYTDTQYF.

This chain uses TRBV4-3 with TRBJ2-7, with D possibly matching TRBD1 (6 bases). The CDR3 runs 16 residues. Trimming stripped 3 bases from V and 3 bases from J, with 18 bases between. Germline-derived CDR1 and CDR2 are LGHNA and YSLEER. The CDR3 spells CASSQDTGIGLYEQYF. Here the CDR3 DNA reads TGCGCCAGCAGCCAGGATACAGGGATCGGGCTCTACGAGCAGTACTTC.

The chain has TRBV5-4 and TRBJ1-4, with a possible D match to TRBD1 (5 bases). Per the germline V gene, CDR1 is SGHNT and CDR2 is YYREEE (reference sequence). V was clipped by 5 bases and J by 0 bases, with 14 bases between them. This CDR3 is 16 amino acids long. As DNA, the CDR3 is TGTGCCAGCAGTTTCAGGGAGGATGCAACTAATGAAAAACTGTTTTTT. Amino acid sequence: CASSFREDATNEKLFF.

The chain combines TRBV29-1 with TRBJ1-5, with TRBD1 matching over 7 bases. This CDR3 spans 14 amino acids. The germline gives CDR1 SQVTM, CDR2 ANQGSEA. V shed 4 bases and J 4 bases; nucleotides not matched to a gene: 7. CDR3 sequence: CSVGYGTANQPQHF. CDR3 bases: TGCAGCGTTGGTTACGGGACAGCGAATCAGCCCCAGCATTTT.

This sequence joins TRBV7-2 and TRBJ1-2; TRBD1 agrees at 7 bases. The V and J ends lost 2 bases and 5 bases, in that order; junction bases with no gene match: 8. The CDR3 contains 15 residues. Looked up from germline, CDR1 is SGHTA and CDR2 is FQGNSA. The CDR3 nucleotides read TGTGCCAGCAGCTTACCTAAGACAGGGACTTATGGCTACACCTTC. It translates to CASSLPKTGTYGYTF.

Here the CDR3 reads CASRGSQGRDTQYF. CDR3 nucleotide sequence: TGTGCCAGCAGGGGATCACAGGGGCGAGATACGCAGTATTTT. The chain uses TRBV6-6 and TRBJ2-3, with TRBD1 identical over 7 bases. The CDR3 extends over 14 amino acids. CDR1 is MNHNY and CDR2 is SVGAGI in the germline V gene (reference sequence). Trimming took 6 bases from V and 5 from J; bases not matched to a gene: 8.

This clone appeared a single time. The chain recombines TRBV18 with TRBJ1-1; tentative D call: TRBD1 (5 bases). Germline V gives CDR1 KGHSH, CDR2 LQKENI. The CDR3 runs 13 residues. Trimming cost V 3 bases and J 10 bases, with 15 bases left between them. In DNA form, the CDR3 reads TGTGCCAGCTCACCTAGCCAAACCGGGGGAGCTTTCTTT. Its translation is CASSPSQTGGAFF.

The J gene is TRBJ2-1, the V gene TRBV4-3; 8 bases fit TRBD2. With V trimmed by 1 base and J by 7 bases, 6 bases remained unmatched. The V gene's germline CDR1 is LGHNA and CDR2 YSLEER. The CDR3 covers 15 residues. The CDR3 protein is CASSQARAGGNEQFF. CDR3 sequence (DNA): TGCGCCAGCAGCCAAGCACGGGCGGGGGGTAATGAGCAGTTCTTC.

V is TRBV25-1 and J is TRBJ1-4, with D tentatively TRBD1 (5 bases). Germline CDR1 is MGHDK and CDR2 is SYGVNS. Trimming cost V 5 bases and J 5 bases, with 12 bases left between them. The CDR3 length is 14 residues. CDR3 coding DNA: TGTGCCAGCAGTCCAGGGTGGGGAAATGAAAAACTGTTTTTT. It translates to CASSPGWGNEKLFF.

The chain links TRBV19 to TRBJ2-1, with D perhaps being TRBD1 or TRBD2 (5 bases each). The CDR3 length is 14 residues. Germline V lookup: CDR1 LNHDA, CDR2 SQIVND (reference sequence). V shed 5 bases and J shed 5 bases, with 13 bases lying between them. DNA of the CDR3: TGTGCCAGTAGTGGGGGAAAAGGGGACAATGAGCAGTTCTTC. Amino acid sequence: CASSGGKGDNEQFF.

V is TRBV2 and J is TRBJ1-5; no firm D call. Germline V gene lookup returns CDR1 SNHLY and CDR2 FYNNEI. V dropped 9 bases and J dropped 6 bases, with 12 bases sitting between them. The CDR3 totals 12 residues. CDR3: CASLGLSQPQHF. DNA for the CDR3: TGTGCCAGTTTAGGGTTGAGTCAGCCCCAGCATTTT.

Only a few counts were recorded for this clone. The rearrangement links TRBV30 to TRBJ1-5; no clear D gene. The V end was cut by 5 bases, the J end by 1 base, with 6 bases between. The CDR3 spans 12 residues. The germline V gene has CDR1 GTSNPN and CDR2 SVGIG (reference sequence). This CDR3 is CAWGGSNQPQHF. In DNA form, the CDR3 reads TGTGCCTGGGGAGGGAGCAATCAGCCCCAGCATTTT. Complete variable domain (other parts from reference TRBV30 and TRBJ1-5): SQTIHQWPATLVQPVGSPLSLECTVEGTSNPNLYWYRQAAGRGLQLLFYSVGIGQISSEVPQNLSASRPQDRQFILSSKKLLLSDSGFYLCAWGGSNQPQHFGDGTRLSIL.

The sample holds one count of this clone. In nucleotides, the CDR3 is TGTGCCAGCAGTGACGCCGCCCCAGGACTAGCGAACACAGATACGCAGTATTTT. Its protein is CASSDAAPGLANTDTQYF. The chain couples TRBV2 to TRBJ2-3, with 9 bases that match TRBD2. The junction had 12 bases not matched to a gene; V was cut back by 3 bases and J by 2 bases. The CDR3 is 18 residues long. Germline CDR1 SNHLY, CDR2 FYNNEI. Combining the CDR3 with reference TRBV2 and TRBJ2-3 gives the whole variable domain EPEVTQTPSHQVTQMGQEVILRCVPISNHLYFYWYRQILGQKVEFLVSFYNNEISEKSEIFDDQFSVERPDGSNFTLKIRSTKLEDSAMYFCASSDAAPGLANTDTQYFGPGTRLTVL.

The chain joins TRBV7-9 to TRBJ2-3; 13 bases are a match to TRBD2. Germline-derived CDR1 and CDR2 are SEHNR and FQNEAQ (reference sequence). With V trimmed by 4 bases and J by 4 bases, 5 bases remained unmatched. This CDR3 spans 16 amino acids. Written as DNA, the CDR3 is TGTGCCAGCAGCTCCAGGACTAGCGGGGGTGCAGATACGCAGTATTTT. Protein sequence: CASSSRTSGGADTQYF.

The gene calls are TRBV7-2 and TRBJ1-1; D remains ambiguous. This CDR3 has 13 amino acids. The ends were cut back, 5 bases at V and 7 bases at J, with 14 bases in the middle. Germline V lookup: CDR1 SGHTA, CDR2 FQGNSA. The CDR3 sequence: CASSRRFEGEAFF. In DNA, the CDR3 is TGTGCCAGCAGCAGACGATTTGAGGGTGAAGCTTTCTTT.

The CDR3 coding sequence is TGTGCCAGCAGCCTGGACAGGGGATCGGGCACTGAAGCTTTCTTT. It translates to CASSLDRGSGTEAFF. The V call is TRBV7-2, the J call TRBJ1-1; TRBD1 aligns across 9 bases. The CDR3 extends over 15 amino acids. CDR1 is SGHTA, CDR2 FQGNSA, per germline. J was trimmed by 4 bases and V by 5 bases; bases with no gene match: 8.

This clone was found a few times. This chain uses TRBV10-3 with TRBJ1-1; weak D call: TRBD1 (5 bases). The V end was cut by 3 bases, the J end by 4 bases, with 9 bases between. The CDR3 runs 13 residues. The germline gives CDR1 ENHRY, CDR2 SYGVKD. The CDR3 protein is CAISDGRGTEAFF. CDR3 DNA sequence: TGTGCCATCAGTGATGGAAGGGGCACTGAAGCTTTCTTT.

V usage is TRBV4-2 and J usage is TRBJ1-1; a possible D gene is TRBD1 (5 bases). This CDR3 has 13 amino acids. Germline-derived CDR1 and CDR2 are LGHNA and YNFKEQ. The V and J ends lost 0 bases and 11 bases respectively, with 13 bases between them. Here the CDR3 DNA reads TGTGCCAGCAGCCAAGATTGGGGGTCGAGGGCTTTCTTT. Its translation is CASSQDWGSRAFF.

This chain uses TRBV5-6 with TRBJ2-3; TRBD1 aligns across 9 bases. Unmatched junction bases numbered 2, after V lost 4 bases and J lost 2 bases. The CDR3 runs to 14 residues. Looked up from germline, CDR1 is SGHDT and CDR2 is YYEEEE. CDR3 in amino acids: CASSIQGATDTQYF. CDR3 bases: TGTGCCAGCAGCATACAGGGGGCCACAGATACGCAGTATTTT.

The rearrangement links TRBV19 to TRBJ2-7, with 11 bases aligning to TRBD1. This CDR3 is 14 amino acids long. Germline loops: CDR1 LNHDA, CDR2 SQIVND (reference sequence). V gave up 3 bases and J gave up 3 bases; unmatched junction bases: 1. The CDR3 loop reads CASSIGTGGYEQYF. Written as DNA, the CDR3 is TGTGCCAGTAGTATCGGGACAGGGGGCTACGAGCAGTACTTC.

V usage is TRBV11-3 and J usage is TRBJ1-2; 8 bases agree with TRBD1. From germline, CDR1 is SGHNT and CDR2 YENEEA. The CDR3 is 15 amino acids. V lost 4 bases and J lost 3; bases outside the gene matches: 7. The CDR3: CASSSRRGQDYGYTF. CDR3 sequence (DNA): TGTGCCAGCAGCTCTCGCAGGGGGCAAGACTATGGCTACACCTTC.

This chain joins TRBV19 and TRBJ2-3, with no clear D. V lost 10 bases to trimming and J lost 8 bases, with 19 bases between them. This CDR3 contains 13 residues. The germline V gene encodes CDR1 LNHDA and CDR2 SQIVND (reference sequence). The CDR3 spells CATYIHPPGTQYF. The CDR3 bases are TGTGCCACCTATATTCACCCACCGGGTACGCAGTATTTT. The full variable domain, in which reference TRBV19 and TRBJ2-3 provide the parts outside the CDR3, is DGGITQSPKYLFRKEGQNVTLSCEQNLNHDAMYWYRQDPGQGLRLIYYSQIVNDFQKGDIAEGYSVSREKKESFPLTVTSAQKNPTAFYLCATYIHPPGTQYFGPGTRLTVL.

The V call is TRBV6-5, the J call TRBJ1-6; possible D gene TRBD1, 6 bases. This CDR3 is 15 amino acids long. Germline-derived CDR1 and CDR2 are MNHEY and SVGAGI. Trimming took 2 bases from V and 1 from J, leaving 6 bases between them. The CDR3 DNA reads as TGTGCCAGCAGTTACCAGGGGTCCTATAATTCACCCCTCCACTTT. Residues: CASSYQGSYNSPLHF.